What follows are 14 T cell receptor beta chains derived from one specimen sequenced in a study of shared clonotypes between healthy human individuals. Produced via immunoSEQ multiplex PCR; TCRdb's table is partial and in-frame only. This sample has millions of clones, with around nine tenths found just once. Sequencing used naive CD4+ T cells sorted from blood. Subset in this sample: CD45RA+ positively selected. Receptors were obtained from a man aged 18-30 years in good health.

V gene TRBV5-1 combines with J gene TRBJ2-5; perhaps TRBD2 as D (5 bases). The CDR3 consists of 15 residues. With 2 bases removed from V and 5 bases from J, the gap between germline ends came to 16 bases. Germline V CDR1 and CDR2: SGHRS, YFSETQ. CDR3: CASSFSGGGGETQYF. The CDR3 nucleotides are TGCGCCAGCAGCTTTTCTGGAGGAGGCGGCGAGACCCAGTACTTC.

J is TRBJ1-3 and V is TRBV21-1; the table's D gene call, TRBD1, was not cross checked with the DNA. TRBV21-1 is shown as a pseudogene. This CDR3 region has 18 residues. In DNA form, the CDR3 reads TGTGCCAGCAGCAAAGCGCTTAGGGGGAGCTGGCCTGGAAACACCATATATTTT. Amino acids: CASSKALRGSWPGNTIYF.

This sequence joins TRBV27 and TRBJ2-1; the D gene is possibly TRBD1 (6 bases). There are 15 residues in the CDR3. Trimming removed 2 bases from V and 0 bases from J, with 8 bases in between. CDR1 and CDR2 (germline): MNHEY, SMNVEV (reference sequence). The CDR3 loop is CASSLTGSSYNEQFF. The CDR3, as DNA: TGTGCCAGCAGTTTAACAGGGAGCTCCTACAATGAGCAGTTCTTC.

Turning to this clone: Different DNA sequences within this sample yield the same CDR3. This chain uses TRBV5-6 with TRBJ2-5, with 11 bases fitting TRBD2. The length of the CDR3 is 15 residues. J gave up 2 bases and V 4 bases, and 4 bases lay outside the gene matches. Germline V gene lookup returns CDR1 SGHDT and CDR2 YYEEEE. CDR3 loop: CASSLRLAGQETQYF. CDR3 coding DNA: TGTGCCAGCAGCCTTCGACTAGCGGGGCAAGAGACCCAGTACTTC.

This clone has only a few counts. The rearrangement joins TRBV20-1 to TRBJ1-5; no reliable D call. V was clipped by 0 bases and J by 6 bases, with 3 bases between them. CDR1 and CDR2 (germline): DFQATT, SNEGSKA (reference sequence). The CDR3 loop spans 11 amino acids. The CDR3 bases are TGCAGTGCTAGAGATCGTCAGCCCCAGCATTTT. It specifies CSARDRQPQHF.

The chain carries TRBV5-6 and TRBJ1-6, with 7 bases fitting TRBD1. After removal of 2 bases from V and 10 bases from J, the junction contained 3 bases not matched to a gene. The CDR3 spans 13 residues. Germline V gives CDR1 SGHDT, CDR2 YYEEEE. In DNA form, the CDR3 reads TGTGCCAGCAGCTTAGACAGGGACTCACCCCTCCACTTT. Translating it yields CASSLDRDSPLHF.

This clone was counted once. Other DNA sequences in this specimen translate into the identical CDR3. This chain uses TRBV6-1 with TRBJ2-7; D is undetermined. Per germline, CDR1 MNHNS and CDR2 SASEGT. The CDR3 is 12 residues long. The V gene lost 3 bases and the J gene lost 0 bases, with 3 bases spanning the gap. The CDR3 loop is CASSESSYEQYF. CDR3 coding DNA: TGTGCCAGCAGTGAGAGCTCCTACGAGCAGTACTTC.

V is TRBV15 and J is TRBJ2-6, with 11 bases fitting TRBD1. The germline gives CDR1 LNHNV, CDR2 YYDKDF (reference sequence). Trimming cost V 6 bases and J 2 bases; bases outside gene matches: 3. The CDR3 covers 16 residues. Here the CDR3 DNA reads TGTGCCACCAGTTGGGGACAGGGGGCTGGGGCCAACGTCCTGACTTTC. It is translated as CATSWGQGAGANVLTF.

The J gene is TRBJ2-3, the V gene TRBV27; unclear D gene. The CDR3 extends over 15 amino acids. V was cut by 8 bases and J by 0 bases, with 15 bases left in between. Germline V CDR1 and CDR2: MNHEY, SMNVEV (reference sequence). CDR3 DNA: TGTGCCAGCTATGGGCTATACCCTAGCACAGATACGCAGTATTTT. Residues: CASYGLYPSTDTQYF.

The gene calls are TRBV7-2 and TRBJ2-7; tentatively, D is TRBD2 (7 bases). Trimming left V 5 bases short and J 5 bases short, with 19 bases between. The CDR3 contains 15 residues. Germline V lookup: CDR1 SGHTA, CDR2 FQGNSA. The CDR3 protein is CASSTVVGGADEQYF. CDR3 nucleotide sequence: TGTGCCAGCAGCACTGTCGTGGGGGGGGCGGACGAGCAGTACTTC.

As concerns this clone: This specimen includes other DNA sequences encoding the same CDR3. The chain uses TRBV5-1 and TRBJ2-3, with D unclear. The CDR3 has 12 amino acids. CDR1 is SGHRS and CDR2 is YFSETQ in the germline V gene. Trimming stripped 0 bases from V and 6 bases from J, with 5 bases between. The CDR3 reads CASSLVRDTQYF. In nucleotides, the CDR3 is TGCGCCAGCAGCTTGGTACGGGATACGCAGTATTTT.

This clone was seen just once. The rearrangement links TRBV19 to TRBJ2-3; D gene uncertain. This CDR3 comprises 15 residues. Looked up from germline, CDR1 is LNHDA and CDR2 is SQIVND (reference sequence). Trimming pared 1 base from V and 1 base from J, leaving 9 bases between. CDR3 residues: CASSIGLVRTDTQYF. For the CDR3, the DNA is TGTGCCAGTAGTATAGGGCTAGTCCGCACAGATACGCAGTATTTT.

This chain connects TRBV6-1 to TRBJ1-5, with D unclear. Germline CDR1 and CDR2: MNHNS and SASEGT. The CDR3 sequence is 13 residues long. V lost 7 bases, J lost 0 bases, and 7 bases lay in between. CDR3 region: CASKPYSNQPQHF. CDR3 in DNA: TGTGCCAGCAAGCCTTATAGCAATCAGCCCCAGCATTTT.

The rearrangement joins TRBV10-1 to TRBJ2-3; 9 bases line up with TRBD2. Germline V lookup: CDR1 WNHNN, CDR2 SYGVQD (reference sequence). The CDR3 is 13 amino acids. Trimming cost V 3 bases and J 7 bases; bases outside gene matches: 2. The DNA for the CDR3 is TGCGCCAGCAGTGAAGCGGGGGGACATACGCAGTATTTT. This gives the protein CASSEAGGHTQYF.